This T cell receptor beta chain was documented in a study of blood T cell repertoires in COVID-19. TCRdb's copy holds only in-frame clones and misses some; the assay was immunoSEQ multiplex PCR. The data contain about 39,000 clones, 85% of them singletons. Looked up from germline, CDR1 is GTSNPN and CDR2 is SVGIG (reference sequence). The length of the CDR3 is 15 residues. The ends were cut back, 2 bases at V and 9 bases at J, with 21 bases in the middle. Sequences were obtained from peripheral blood. This receptor was taken from a human donor in a cohort sampled during active COVID-19. This chain joins TRBV30 and TRBJ2-3, with TRBD1 as a possible D gene (5 bases). The CDR3 loop is CAWSMAKGPIDTQYF. CDR3 DNA: TGTGCCTGGAGTATGGCTAAGGGGCCAATTGACACGCAGTATTTT.